Below are 26 T cell receptor beta chains sequenced from a single sample in a study of blood T cell repertoires in COVID-19. Using immunoSEQ multiplex PCR, the repertoire was profiled, and TCRdb retains in-frame clones only, with some absent. The sample lists more than 25,000 clones; 75% to 90% were seen once. Sequences were obtained from peripheral blood. Receptor source: a human donor with acute or convalescent COVID-19. The donor label of this sample is uncertain.

This sequence joins TRBV30 and TRBJ2-4; tentative D call: TRBD2 (8 bases). The CDR3 length is 19 residues. Trimming removed 2 bases at V and 0 bases at J, with 23 bases between. CDR1 is GTSNPN and CDR2 is SVGIG in the germline V gene (reference sequence). CDR3 region: CAWSPPGGGLPLAKNIQYF. DNA for the CDR3: TGTGCCTGGAGTCCCCCGGGAGGGGGCCTGCCCTTAGCCAAAAACATTCAGTACTTC.

On this clone itself: The junction and the germline gene differ at one end; a read error may be behind it. V is TRBV7-7 and J is TRBJ1-3; no firm D call. The CDR3 length is 13 residues. Germline V gene data show CDR1 as SSHAT and CDR2 as FNYEAQ (reference sequence). Written as DNA, the CDR3 is TGTGCTAGCAGCTTATCATCTGGAAACACCATATATTTT. Protein: CASSLSSGNTIYF.

The chain joins TRBV3-1 (or the pseudogene TRBV3-2) to TRBJ2-7; 7 nucleotides line up with TRBD2. CDR1 and CDR2 from the germline V gene are LGHDT and YNNKEL (reference sequence). Trimming took 0 bases from V and 7 from J; bases not matched to a gene: 6. This CDR3 is 14 amino acids long. The CDR3 region has the DNA TGTGCCAGCAGCCAAGAAGGGGCTAGCGGAGAGCAGTACTTC. Encoded protein: CASSQEGASGEQYF.

The chain uses TRBV10-2 and TRBJ2-7, with TRBD1 identical over 8 bases. Losses at the gene ends were 4 bases for V and 3 bases for J; bases not matched to a gene: 8. The CDR3 is 15 amino acids. From germline, CDR1 is WSHSY and CDR2 SAAADI. The CDR3 is CASSGQNRGSYEQYF. For the CDR3, the DNA is TGCGCCAGCAGTGGACAAAACAGGGGGAGCTACGAGCAGTACTTC.

The chain links TRBV18 to TRBJ1-1; possible D gene TRBD1, 6 bases. Per the germline V gene, CDR1 is KGHSH and CDR2 is LQKENI. The CDR3 spans 14 residues. Trimming shortened V by 2 bases and J by 1 base, and 8 bases separated the two germline ends. Here the CDR3 DNA reads TGTGCCAGCTCACCAGGACAGTGGAACACTGAAGCTTTCTTT. As protein: CASSPGQWNTEAFF.

The CDR3 is CASSPAHNSPLHF. DNA for the CDR3: TGTGCCAGCAGCCCAGCGCACAATTCACCCCTCCACTTT. The V and J genes are TRBV3-1 (or the pseudogene TRBV3-2) and TRBJ1-6; no firm D call. Germline V gene lookup returns CDR1 LGHDT and CDR2 YNNKEL (reference sequence). The V end lost 4 bases, the J end lost 7 bases, and 8 bases lay between the germline ends. The CDR3 is 13 amino acids.

V usage is TRBV28 and J usage is TRBJ2-2, with D unclear. The V and J ends lost 3 bases and 0 bases respectively, with 11 bases between them. Germline assignment: CDR1 MDHEN and CDR2 SYDVKM. This CDR3 has 16 amino acids. In DNA form, the CDR3 reads TGTGCCAGCAGTTTCCCTATGGGCCCGAACACCGGGGAGCTGTTTTTT. This sequence encodes CASSFPMGPNTGELFF.

The chain has TRBV30 and TRBJ2-3, with 12 bases identical to TRBD2. The CDR3 runs 15 residues. The V gene's germline CDR1 is GTSNPN and CDR2 SVGIG (reference sequence). The J segment lost 3 bases and the V segment lost 3 bases, leaving 4 bases of the junction unmatched. The CDR3 region is CAWSGLAGMTDTQYF. In DNA form, the CDR3 reads TGTGCCTGGAGCGGACTAGCGGGGATGACAGATACGCAGTATTTT.

This clone occurred a few times. The chain combines TRBV2 with TRBJ2-3, with D unresolved. Trimming took 8 bases from V and 0 from J, leaving 12 bases between them. Germline CDR1 SNHLY, CDR2 FYNNEI. The CDR3 consists of 14 residues. CDR3: CASDVAESTDTQYF. CDR3 nucleotide sequence: TGTGCCAGCGATGTCGCGGAAAGCACAGATACGCAGTATTTT.

The rearrangement uses TRBV4-3 and TRBJ1-2; perhaps TRBD1 as D (5 bases). The CDR3 is made up of 15 amino acids. V lost 0 bases, J lost 2 bases, and 10 bases lay in between. Germline V gene lookup returns CDR1 LGHNA and CDR2 YSLEER. Written as DNA, the CDR3 is TGCGCCAGCAGCCAAGAGCAGGGAATGAACTATGGCTACACCTTC. It is translated as CASSQEQGMNYGYTF.

The V call is TRBV5-5, the J call TRBJ2-3; 12 positions agree with TRBD2. Trimming took 0 bases from V and 6 from J; bases not matched to a gene: 5. The germline gives CDR1 SGHKS, CDR2 YYEKEE (reference sequence). CDR3 length: 16 residues. The CDR3, as DNA: TGTGCCAGCAGCTTGGGAGGACTAGCGGGGTTTGATACGCAGTATTTT. Translating gives CASSLGGLAGFDTQYF.

V usage is TRBV6-5 and J usage is TRBJ2-2; 11 nucleotides match TRBD1. Germline trimming cut 5 bases from V and 4 bases from J; bases unmatched to any gene: 3. This CDR3 has 15 residues. The germline V gene has CDR1 MNHEY and CDR2 SVGAGI. The CDR3 DNA is TGTGCCAGCAGTAGGGACAGGGGGTCCACCGGGGAGCTGTTTTTT. It yields the protein CASSRDRGSTGELFF.

CDR3 in DNA: TGTGCCAGCAGCGAGCCCACAGAAGGCTACACCTTC. As protein: CASSEPTEGYTF. The rearrangement links TRBV9 to TRBJ1-2; D is undetermined. The CDR3 is 12 amino acids. Germline loops: CDR1 SGDLS, CDR2 YYNGEE. Trimming took off 3 bases at V and 8 bases at J, with 11 bases between the two ends.

This chain connects TRBV7-9 to TRBJ1-2; D is unresolved. The V and J ends lost 3 bases and 8 bases respectively, with 10 bases between them. The CDR3 contains 12 residues. Germline CDR1 SEHNR, CDR2 FQNEAQ (reference sequence). This chain's CDR3 is CASSLERWGYTF. As DNA, the CDR3 is TGTGCCAGCAGCTTGGAGCGATGGGGCTACACCTTC. Full variable domain (missing parts from reference TRBV7-9 and TRBJ1-2): DTGVSQNPRHKITKRGQNVTFRCDPISEHNRLYWYRQTLGQGPEFLTYFQNEAQLEKSRLLSDRFSAERPKGSFSTLEIQRTEQGDSAMYLCASSLERWGYTFGSGTRLTVV.

V gene TRBV19 combines with J gene TRBJ1-2, with TRBD1 identical over 7 bases. V was clipped by 5 bases and J by 12 bases; unmatched bases: 9. Germline values: CDR1 LNHDA, CDR2 SQIVND (reference sequence). This CDR3 has 12 residues. The CDR3 sequence is CASSSRTGTHTF. CDR3 sequence (DNA): TGTGCCAGTAGTTCAAGGACAGGTACACACACCTTC. The whole variable domain, remainder taken from reference TRBV19 and TRBJ1-2, is DGGITQSPKYLFRKEGQNVTLSCEQNLNHDAMYWYRQDPGQGLRLIYYSQIVNDFQKGDIAEGYSVSREKKESFPLTVTSAQKNPTAFYLCASSSRTGTHTFGSGTRLTVV.

In this sample, this clone turned up a few times. The chain recombines TRBV11-3 with TRBJ2-1, with 8 bases matching TRBD1. Trimming cost V 8 bases and J 2 bases; bases outside gene matches: 8. Germline loops: CDR1 SGHNT, CDR2 YENEEA. There are 15 residues in the CDR3. The CDR3 DNA is TGTGCCAGCCGCCGGGAGACAGGGGCCTACAATGAGCAGTTCTTC. It codes for CASRRETGAYNEQFF.

This chain connects TRBV9 to TRBJ1-2; D gene uncertain. The CDR3 is 13 residues long. The germline V and J ends were trimmed by 4 bases and 8 bases, with 15 bases remaining between them. CDR1 is SGDLS and CDR2 is YYNGEE in the germline V gene. The DNA for the CDR3 is TGTGCCAGCAGCCCGACGACGGGATCGGGCTACACCTTC. It translates to CASSPTTGSGYTF.

This clone showed up just once. This chain joins TRBV11-3 and TRBJ2-1; TRBD1 matches 9 bases. This CDR3 spans 15 amino acids. The germline CDR1 and CDR2 sequences are SGHNT and YENEEA. After removal of 1 base from V and 7 bases from J, the junction contained 5 bases not matched to a gene. The CDR3 nucleotides are TGTGCCAGCAGCTTAGGAACAGGGGGCCGGAATGAGCAGTTCTTC. It specifies CASSLGTGGRNEQFF.

The rearrangement joins TRBV7-6 to TRBJ2-1, with TRBD2 identical over 8 bases. Trimming took 7 bases from V and 4 from J; bases not matched to a gene: 12. Germline V gene sequence: CDR1 SGHVS, CDR2 FNYEAQ. The CDR3 totals 16 residues. CDR3 in amino acids: CASTRGAGDAYNEQFF. In DNA form, the CDR3 reads TGTGCCAGCACGCGGGGGGCAGGGGACGCTTACAATGAGCAGTTCTTC.

This chain joins TRBV6-6 and TRBJ2-7, with a possible D match to TRBD1 (6 bases). The V end lost 4 bases, the J end lost 4 bases, and 11 bases lay between the germline ends. CDR1 and CDR2 from the germline V gene are MNHNY and SVGAGI (reference sequence). This CDR3 contains 13 residues. The CDR3 DNA reads TGTGCCAGCAGTTCCGGGACACAGTACGAGCAGTACTTC. Amino acid sequence: CASSSGTQYEQYF.

This chain connects TRBV19 to TRBJ2-7; the D gene is possibly TRBD1 (5 bases). Germline values: CDR1 LNHDA, CDR2 SQIVND (reference sequence). CDR3 length: 14 amino acids. V lost 2 bases, J lost 0 bases, and 8 bases lay in between. In nucleotides, the CDR3 is TGTGCCAGTAGTATAAAAGACAGCTCCTACGAGCAGTACTTC. As protein: CASSIKDSSYEQYF. The full variable domain, rest sourced from reference TRBV19 and TRBJ2-7, is DGGITQSPKYLFRKEGQNVTLSCEQNLNHDAMYWYRQDPGQGLRLIYYSQIVNDFQKGDIAEGYSVSREKKESFPLTVTSAQKNPTAFYLCASSIKDSSYEQYFGPGTRLTVT.

CDR3 DNA sequence: TGTGCCAGCAGCTTAGATGGGCTCACCGGGGAGCTGTTTTTT. Its protein is CASSLDGLTGELFF. This chain links TRBV11-2 with TRBJ2-2; no definite D call. The germline V and J ends were trimmed by 0 bases and 4 bases, with 6 bases remaining between them. The CDR3 consists of 14 residues. In germline, CDR1 is SGHAT, CDR2 FQNNGV.

The chain has TRBV5-6 and TRBJ1-2, with a possible D match to TRBD1 (5 bases). This CDR3 is 13 amino acids long. The germline CDR1 and CDR2 sequences are SGHDT and YYEEEE. V lost 7 bases and J lost 1, with 11 bases in between. The CDR3 here is CASRTNLNYGYTF. In DNA form, the CDR3 reads TGTGCCAGCCGGACAAACCTTAACTATGGCTACACCTTC.

The chain joins TRBV19 to TRBJ1-3, with D maybe TRBD1 (6 bases). Germline CDR1 and CDR2: LNHDA and SQIVND (reference sequence). The CDR3 is 13 amino acids. Trimming left V 10 bases short and J 0 bases short, with 10 bases between. DNA of the CDR3: TGTGCCAATGCGACAGGCTCTGGAAACACCATATATTTT. Protein: CANATGSGNTIYF.

V gene TRBV5-1 combines with J gene TRBJ2-4; D is perhaps TRBD1 (5 bases). Germline CDR1 is SGHRS and CDR2 is YFSETQ. The length of the CDR3 is 14 residues. Trimming removed 0 bases at V and 8 bases at J, with 12 bases between. The CDR3, as DNA: TGCGCCAGCAGCTTGGATCAGGGTAGGGACATTCAGTACTTC. It specifies CASSLDQGRDIQYF.

The chain links TRBV6-6 to TRBJ1-1; 10 positions agree with TRBD1. Per the germline V gene, CDR1 is MNHNY and CDR2 is SVGAGI (reference sequence). With V trimmed by 7 bases and J by 1 base, 6 bases remained unmatched. The CDR3 is 15 residues long. CDR3 DNA: TGTGCCAGCACCCGGACAGGGGGTCGGAACACTGAAGCTTTCTTT. Translation gives CASTRTGGRNTEAFF.